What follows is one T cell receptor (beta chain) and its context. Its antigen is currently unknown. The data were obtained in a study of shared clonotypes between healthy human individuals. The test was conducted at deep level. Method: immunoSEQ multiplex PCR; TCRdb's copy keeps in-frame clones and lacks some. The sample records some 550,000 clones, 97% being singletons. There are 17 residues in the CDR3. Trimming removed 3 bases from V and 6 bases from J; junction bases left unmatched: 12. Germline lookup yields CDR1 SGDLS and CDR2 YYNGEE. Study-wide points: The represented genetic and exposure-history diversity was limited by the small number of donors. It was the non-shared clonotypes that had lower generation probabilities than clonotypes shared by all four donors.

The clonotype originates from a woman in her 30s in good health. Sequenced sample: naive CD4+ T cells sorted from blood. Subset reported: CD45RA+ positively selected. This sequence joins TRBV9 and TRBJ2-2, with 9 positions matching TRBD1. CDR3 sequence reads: CASSAPGTGTVSGELFF. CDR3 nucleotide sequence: TGTGCCAGCAGCGCCCCCGGGACAGGGACTGTTTCCGGGGAGCTGTTTTTT.